These T cell receptor beta chains were read from a single sample in a study of blood T cell repertoires in COVID-19. Sequencing was performed with immunoSEQ multiplex PCR; in TCRdb, only in-frame clones are kept and a portion is missing. The sample records some 130,000 clones, 75% to 85% being singletons. Material: peripheral blood. The receptors come from an elderly man with acute or convalescent COVID-19. Both conserved end residues are trimmed from each CDR3.

v_call	j_call	cdr3_aa
TRBV18	TRBJ1-2	ASSPGTGWDYGYT
TRBV5-4	TRBJ2-1	ASSLVGGAYNEQF
TRBV27	TRBJ1-4	ASSLRDTRREKLF
TRBV19	TRBJ2-2	ASTGGTGDGELF
TRBV6-5	TRBJ2-5	ANQKLPKETQY
TRBV30	TRBJ2-3	AWSILAIFTDTQY
TRBV7-8	TRBJ2-3	ASSLAVLAGGYTDTQY
TRBV4-2	TRBJ2-1	ASSLQSARGGSEQF
TRBV30	TRBJ1-1	AWSTGGFSEAF
TRBV5-4	TRBJ2-7	ASSLDGQGYYEQY
TRBV3-1/TRBV3-2	TRBJ2-2	ASSRLGGQGSGELF
TRBV6-5	TRBJ2-7	ASLRREYEQY
TRBV14	TRBJ2-5	ASSPSAGLAQY
TRBV6-5	TRBJ2-1	ASSLDRLPYNEQF
TRBV27	TRBJ1-5	ASSLVRPLSRDSNQPQH
TRBV24-1	TRBJ2-3	ATSDPTSGEGTDTQY
TRBV5-6	TRBJ2-5	ASSGGGTQY
TRBV7-2	TRBJ2-3	ASSPRTSGGPTDTQY
TRBV5-6	TRBJ1-1	ASSPRQITEAF
TRBV7-3	TRBJ2-1	ARGVAAGPVGDEQF
TRBV6-2/TRBV6-3	TRBJ1-6	ASSRDSSFNSPLH
TRBV6-2/TRBV6-3	TRBJ2-7	ASGQGPYEQY
TRBV2	TRBJ1-6	ASSAPSKGLNDSPLH
TRBV5-1	TRBJ2-2	ASSPRQGSTGELF
TRBV29-1	TRBJ1-5	SVEESADQPQH
TRBV7-8	TRBJ2-4	ASSMHLRSGGPLTKNIQY
TRBV7-8	TRBJ2-4	ASSLDGGSKNIQY
TRBV6-5	TRBJ2-7	ASSYPEMGGEQY
TRBV3-1/TRBV3-2	TRBJ2-7	ASSQLAGREQY
TRBV3-1/TRBV3-2	TRBJ1-3	ASSTPLSGNTIY
TRBV7-8	TRBJ2-1	ASSLLTGGLLEQF
TRBV2	TRBJ2-3	ARTSGGTDTQY
TRBV7-2	TRBJ1-5	ASGPTGIQPQH
TRBV28	TRBJ2-3	ASSQMRQGTQY
TRBV5-1	TRBJ1-1	ASTRQGSGTEAF
TRBV6-6	TRBJ1-6	ASNILRTEGSPLH
TRBV10-3	TRBJ2-2	AISFRTGIENTGELF
TRBV19	TRBJ1-2	ASSPGQGRVDGYT
TRBV5-5	TRBJ1-4	ASSLVQDEKLF
TRBV4-3	TRBJ1-5	ASSQEVGTLAQH
TRBV2	TRBJ1-3	ASSTSGAGGNTIY
TRBV9	TRBJ2-7	ASSATSGDMQY
TRBV6-5	TRBJ2-7	ASSQTGTGYEQY
TRBV18	TRBJ2-7	VSSTGLAGEQY
TRBV5-3	TRBJ2-7	ARTQPHSDLEQY
TRBV6-5	TRBJ2-7	ASNDRDSYEQY